This T cell receptor (beta chain) comes out of a study of T-cell memory formation after mild COVID-19. Overall study results and limits: Clones shrinking from day 15 to 85 showed even CD4/CD8 mixes; later expanders tilted CD4+. Some SARS-CoV-2-responding clones were already detected in memory before infection.

TCRdb passed the 5' RACE reads through MiXCR, listing each CDR3 protein once. Found here are roughly 300,000 distinct CDR3 sequences, roughly 8.2% of them singletons; the top ten hold 22%. This clonotype was seen a handful of times. Antigen specificity is unknown. Germline V CDR1 and CDR2: SGHRS, YFSETQ. V was clipped by 0 bases and J by 7 bases, with 7 bases between them. The CDR3 is made up of 13 amino acids. The sequenced sample was PBMCs or a T cell subset sorted from them (not recorded which). This receptor was obtained from a man younger than 35 who had mild COVID-19 (a few samples of this study predate the infection). Cell type and time point are not known. This chain connects TRBV5-1 to TRBJ1-4; D unresolved. The CDR3 spells CASSLGLREKLFF. The CDR3 DNA reads as TGCGCCAGCAGCTTGGGTCTGCGTGAAAAACTGTTTTTT. The full variable domain, in which reference TRBV5-1 and TRBJ1-4 provide the parts outside the CDR3, is KAGVTQTPRYLIKTRGQQVTLSCSPISGHRSVSWYQQTPGQGLQFLFEYFSETQRNKGNFPGRFSGRQFSNSRSEMNVSTLELGDSALYLCASSLGLREKLFFGSGTQLSVL.